Listed here is a single TCR beta chain. Its antigen is still unknown. No much larger clone exists at a distance of one base, and base qualities are not known. The germline V gene (reference sequence) specifies LGHDT as CDR1 and YNNKEL as CDR2. Unmatched junction bases come to 4, with V trimmed by 4 bases and J by 5 bases. The CDR3 numbers 14 residues from cysteine through phenylalanine. Only the CDR3 region is kept as DNA, spanning 42 bases read in frame from base 1. The CDR3 regions of human TCRbeta chains were analyzed by immunosequencing. The paper's processing steps were these. Repertoire TCRs were matched against a reference library of SARS-CoV-2-specific TCRs generated with the MIRA antigen-specificity platform. Breadth meant the fraction of unique TCRs that were SARS-CoV-2-associated, whereas depth meant the fraction of total T cells that were SARS-CoV-2-associated. Using the MIRA data, each spike-specific TCR was assigned both to the spike region to which the TCR was reactive and to a CD4 or CD8 class. Log10-transformed breadth and depth values were compared by one-way ANOVA with Sidak's multiple comparisons tests. Imported from immuneACCESS, the table was reduced by TCRdb to in-frame sequences with V and J called. These copies leave out some clones; in studies compared against another copy, an unresolved V gene accounts for under half, and the cause of the remainder is not known. That table gives V, J and clone size, and the DNA gave D and trimming. Present in this sample are 140,000 to 150,000 clones, over 85% of which were seen just once. In total, the top ten clones hold 5.1% of the sample.

The time point label here, explained by the study, means: baseline before first vaccination. The vaccinee samples were drawn from two UK trials, COV001 and COV002, one of which was a single-blind randomized controlled phase 2/3 trial testing AZD1222 (ChAdOx1 nCoV-19) in healthy adults. For TCRbeta chain sequencing, PBMC samples were collected from trial participants at day 0 and at day 28 after the second dose. The data were obtained in a study of T cell responses to AZD1222 COVID-19 vaccine (dated by TCRdb to the early 2020s). Looking at the study overall: AZD1222 recipients with second doses at about 4 weeks or about 12 weeks were pooled, because spike-specific TCR depth and breadth did not differ between schedules. TCR sequencing was performed for fewer than 250 trial participants, of whom about 210 were given two doses of AZD1222 and around 25 were given two doses of MenACWY control vaccine. Enrollment into the trials was organized by age into subgroups of 18-55, 56-69 and 70-plus years, and those subgroups contained about 150, 27 and 61 TCR-sequenced participants, respectively. Study-level results and caveats: Conclusions about previously exposed vaccinees are limited because only five to seven AZD1222 recipients were SARS-CoV-2 seropositive at baseline. Because no day 14 peak-response samples were available, the repertoires could be characterized only after the peak T cell response. After two AZD1222 doses, spike-specific TCR breadth and depth were significantly higher than at day 0 and than in MenACWY recipients. Participants were mostly white British and included more females than males, and it was suggested by the authors that clonal diversity may have been underestimated. Nearly half of unique spike-specific TCRs reportedly recognized epitopes outside regions mutated in the B.1.351 and B.1.1.7 variants. The 56-69-year group was small, and its depth increase did not reach significance, likely because of low power. The whole spike protein was spanned by vaccine-associated CD4 TCRs, and dominant responses were seen in regions 160-218 and 743-854.

This receptor was identified in an adult in good health. Recombination linked TRBV3-1 (or the pseudogene TRBV3-2) to TRBJ2-1; 8 junctional bases match TRBD2. The sequences come from peripheral blood, collected on day 0 of AZD1222 vaccination. The sequenced DNA is TGTGCCAGCAGCCTAGAAGCGGGGGACAATGAGCAGTTCTTC. Translated, this is CASSLEAGDNEQFF.